This TCR beta chain was sequenced during a study of T cells after yellow fever vaccination. Across the study: Preparation of the low-cell-number fractions used SMART-Seq v4 Ultra Low Input. Notes on the study in general: Primary-vaccination clones mostly resurfaced post-booster (about 96% CD4, just under 90% CD8).

The germline V and J ends were trimmed by 4 bases and 5 bases, with 14 bases remaining between them. CDR3 length: 13 residues. Per the germline V gene, CDR1 is DFQATT and CDR2 is SNEGSKA (reference sequence). In the case of this clonotype: The antigen is undetermined.

A 5'RACE template-switching step, the method used to make TCR cDNA, added a universal primer site and UMIs. One entry per CDR3 protein results from TCRdb running MiXCR on the 5' RACE reads. The sample lists hundreds of thousands of distinct CDR3 sequences, 10% to 15% occurring once. The sample here was PBMCs, taken on the day of the yellow fever booster vaccination. This sequence originates from a man aged 25 to 40 who received the YFV17D yellow fever vaccine. The chain joins TRBV20-1 to TRBJ2-5; tentative D call: TRBD2 (6 bases). Here the CDR3 reads CSANAGYEETQYF. CDR3 DNA sequence: TGCAGTGCTAACGCGGGATACGAGGAGACCCAGTACTTC.